These 17 T cell receptor beta chains were sequenced from one sample in a study of shared clonotypes between healthy human individuals. Clones were read by immunoSEQ multiplex PCR, and TCRdb kept only the in-frame ones, dropping some. The profile covers over 2,000,000 clones, with roughly 95% appearing a single time and under 2% taken by the ten largest. Naive CD8 cells, CD45RO-negative and positively selected for CCR7, excluded terminally differentiated effector memory CD45RA+ cells. Sequences were obtained from naive CD8+ T cells from PBMCs. These receptors were obtained from a young man in good health. Some clones in this sample may be carry-over from other donors' samples.

The chain joins TRBV14 to TRBJ2-7; TRBD2 might be the D (5 bases). The CDR3 has 12 amino acids. CDR1 and CDR2 from the germline V gene are SGHDN and FVKESK. The V end was cut by 6 bases, the J end by 5 bases, with 11 bases between. This CDR3 reads CASRDRGNEQYF. The CDR3 bases are TGTGCCAGCAGAGATCGAGGGAACGAGCAGTACTTC.

The CDR3 DNA follows: TGTGCCAGCAGCCAACTAGCGGGGCCCACAGATACGCAGTATTTT. Translation: CASSQLAGPTDTQYF. V is TRBV7-8 and J is TRBJ2-3; 10 bases are a match to TRBD2. This CDR3 is built from 15 residues. J gave up 2 bases and V 5 bases, and 4 bases lay outside the gene matches. Germline CDR1 SGHVS, CDR2 FQNEAQ.

The chain couples TRBV5-4 to TRBJ2-4; D remains ambiguous. CDR1 is SGHNT and CDR2 is YYREEE in the germline V gene (reference sequence). There are 14 residues in the CDR3. Trimming stripped 2 bases from V and 5 bases from J, with 11 bases between. The CDR3 nucleotides are TGTGCCAGCAGCTTATCTTCCGGCGAAAACATTCAGTACTTC. Its translation is CASSLSSGENIQYF.

The genes are TRBV2 and TRBJ1-2; 7 positions agree with TRBD1. The CDR3 length is 13 residues. V trimming: 9 bases; J trimming: 6 bases; junction bases outside the gene matches: 10. The germline CDR1 and CDR2 sequences are SNHLY and FYNNEI. The CDR3 protein is CASAPGQWDGYTF. Written as DNA, the CDR3 is TGTGCCAGTGCCCCGGGACAGTGGGATGGCTACACCTTC.

The rearrangement joins TRBV7-9 to TRBJ2-7; perhaps TRBD1 as D (5 bases). The CDR3 sequence is 16 residues long. V lost 3 bases and J lost 4, with 19 bases in between. CDR1 and CDR2 from the germline V gene are SEHNR and FQNEAQ (reference sequence). The CDR3 coding sequence is TGTGCCAGCAGCTTGGCTTCTGACAGTTTCCGTTACGAGCAGTACTTC. The encoded protein is CASSLASDSFRYEQYF.

This chain joins TRBV9 and TRBJ1-1; the D gene is possibly TRBD1 (6 bases). V was trimmed by 3 bases and J by 5 bases, leaving 17 bases between them. Germline V lookup: CDR1 SGDLS, CDR2 YYNGEE. The CDR3 is 15 amino acids. CDR3 in amino acids: CASSERQDLETEAFF. The CDR3 nucleotides are TGTGCCAGCAGCGAGCGACAGGACTTGGAAACTGAAGCTTTCTTT.

The V call is TRBV19, the J call TRBJ2-1; 12 nucleotides align to TRBD2. The trim removed 2 bases at V and 12 bases at J, leaving 8 bases unmatched. The CDR3 runs to 15 residues. Germline loops: CDR1 LNHDA, CDR2 SQIVND (reference sequence). CDR3 region: CASSIWLAGGPGQFF. The CDR3 DNA is TGTGCCAGTAGTATATGGCTAGCGGGAGGGCCGGGGCAGTTCTTC.

In regard to this clone: Distinct nucleotide sequences in the sample also encode this CDR3. V is TRBV5-6 and J is TRBJ2-3, with D perhaps given as TRBD1 or TRBD2 (6 bases each). CDR3 length: 15 amino acids. Trimming left V 2 bases short and J 3 bases short, with 13 bases between. Germline V gene data show CDR1 as SGHDT and CDR2 as YYEEEE. CDR3 bases: TGTGCCAGCAGCTTCCGGGGGCCGGGGACAGATACGCAGTATTTT. Translated: CASSFRGPGTDTQYF.

The chain combines TRBV27 with TRBJ2-1; 8 bases align to TRBD2. V lost 1 base and J lost 8; bases outside the gene matches: 10. The CDR3 spans 16 residues. Germline CDR1 and CDR2: MNHEY and SMNVEV (reference sequence). The CDR3 bases are TGTGCCAGCAGTTTATGGCCGTTACTAGCGGCCGATGAGCAGTTCTTC. Its protein is CASSLWPLLAADEQFF.

V is TRBV28 and J is TRBJ2-7, with 9 bases matching TRBD2. Trimming at V came to 5 bases and at J to 7 bases, leaving 9 bases not matched to a gene. In germline, CDR1 is MDHEN, CDR2 SYDVKM. The CDR3 is made up of 14 amino acids. In DNA, the CDR3 is TGTGCCAGCAGTAATATCGCGGGAGGGGGTGAGCAGTACTTC. It encodes CASSNIAGGGEQYF.

Written as DNA, the CDR3 is TGTGCCAGCAGCTTGGGGGACCTGGGGGAAGAGACCCAGTACTTC. Amino acid sequence: CASSLGDLGEETQYF. The rearrangement joins TRBV7-9 to TRBJ2-5; possibly TRBD1 or TRBD2 for D (5 bases each). Germline V gene sequence: CDR1 SEHNR, CDR2 FQNEAQ (reference sequence). This CDR3 is 15 amino acids long. Trimming stripped 3 bases from V and 3 bases from J, with 14 bases between. The variable domain in full, completed from reference TRBV7-9 and TRBJ2-5, reads DTGVSQNPRHKITKRGQNVTFRCDPISEHNRLYWYRQTLGQGPEFLTYFQNEAQLEKSRLLSDRFSAERPKGSFSTLEIQRTEQGDSAMYLCASSLGDLGEETQYFGPGTRLLVL.

The gene calls are TRBV10-3 and TRBJ2-3, with D perhaps being TRBD1 or TRBD2 (5 bases each). The V and J ends lost 3 bases and 2 bases respectively, with 12 bases between them. CDR3 size: 15 residues. The germline V gene encodes CDR1 ENHRY and CDR2 SYGVKD. CDR3 loop: CAISDLGTDTDTQYF. The CDR3 region has the DNA TGTGCCATCAGTGACTTAGGGACGGACACAGATACGCAGTATTTT.

This chain uses TRBV7-9 with TRBJ1-2, with 8 bases identical to TRBD1. Trimming took 5 bases from V and 0 from J; bases not matched to a gene: 5. The CDR3 extends over 15 amino acids. The germline CDR1 and CDR2 sequences are SEHNR and FQNEAQ (reference sequence). CDR3 coding DNA: TGTGCCAGCAGCGACGGACAGGGTACTAACTATGGCTACACCTTC. Residues: CASSDGQGTNYGYTF.

This clone occurred once. This chain connects TRBV4-3 to TRBJ2-7; D possibly uses TRBD1 or TRBD2 (5 bases each). The CDR3 has 14 amino acids. Germline loops: CDR1 LGHNA, CDR2 YSLEER. V dropped 0 bases and J dropped 3 bases, with 9 bases sitting between them. The CDR3 bases are TGCGCCAGCAGCCAAGATCAGGGAGTCTACGAGCAGTACTTC. Its translation is CASSQDQGVYEQYF.

The chain carries TRBV2 and TRBJ1-3; 10 nucleotides agree with TRBD1. This CDR3 region has 14 residues. V gave up 4 bases and J gave up 9 bases; unmatched junction bases: 6. CDR1 and CDR2 from the germline V gene are SNHLY and FYNNEI. For the CDR3, the DNA is TGTGCCAGCAGTGTGACAGGGGGCCTAGCCACCATATATTTT. Amino acid sequence: CASSVTGGLATIYF.

The rearrangement uses TRBV13 and TRBJ2-1; D not resolved. The V gene's germline CDR1 is PRHDT and CDR2 FYEKMQ (reference sequence). Trimming cost V 4 bases and J 1 base, with 23 bases left between them. This CDR3 has 19 amino acids. CDR3 loop: CASSSKSRLALESYNEQFF. CDR3 bases: TGTGCCAGCAGCTCCAAATCTCGACTTGCCTTGGAATCCTACAATGAGCAGTTCTTC.

The rearrangement joins TRBV6-1 to TRBJ2-1; no definite D call. The germline V gene has CDR1 MNHNS and CDR2 SASEGT. V dropped 7 bases and J dropped 8 bases, with 18 bases sitting between them. The CDR3 has 14 amino acids. Written as DNA, the CDR3 is TGTGCCAGCACACCCCAACACCCGAGCTATGAGCAGTTCTTC. The encoded protein is CASTPQHPSYEQFF.